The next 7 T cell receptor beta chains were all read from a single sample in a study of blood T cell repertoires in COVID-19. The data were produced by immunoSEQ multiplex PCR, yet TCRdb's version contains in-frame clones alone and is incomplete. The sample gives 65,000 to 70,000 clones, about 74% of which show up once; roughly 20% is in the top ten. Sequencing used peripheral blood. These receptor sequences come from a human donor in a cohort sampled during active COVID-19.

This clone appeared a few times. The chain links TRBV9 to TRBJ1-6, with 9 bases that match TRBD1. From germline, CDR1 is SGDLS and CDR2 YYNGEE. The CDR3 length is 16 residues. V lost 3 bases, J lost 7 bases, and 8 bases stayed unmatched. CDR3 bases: TGTGCCAGCAGCGGAGAACAGGGGGCGATCAATTCACCCCTCCACTTT. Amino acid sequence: CASSGEQGAINSPLHF.

The CDR3 nucleotides read TGTGCCAGCAGCCCCAAGCGGGTTTGGGGACAGGGGGCCTACGAGCAGTACTTC. Its translation: CASSPKRVWGQGAYEQYF. The chain carries TRBV7-8 and TRBJ2-7; 11 nucleotides match TRBD1. Germline loops: CDR1 SGHVS, CDR2 FQNEAQ. This CDR3 has 18 amino acids. The V segment lost 5 bases and the J segment 2 bases; nucleotides outside the gene matches: 14.

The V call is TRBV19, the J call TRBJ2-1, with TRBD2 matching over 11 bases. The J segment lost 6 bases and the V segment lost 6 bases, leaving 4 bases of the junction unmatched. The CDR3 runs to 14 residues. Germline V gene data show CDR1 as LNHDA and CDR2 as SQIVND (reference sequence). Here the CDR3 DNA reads TGTGCCAGTAGGAATCTAGCGGGAGGCAATGAGCAGTTCTTC. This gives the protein CASRNLAGGNEQFF.

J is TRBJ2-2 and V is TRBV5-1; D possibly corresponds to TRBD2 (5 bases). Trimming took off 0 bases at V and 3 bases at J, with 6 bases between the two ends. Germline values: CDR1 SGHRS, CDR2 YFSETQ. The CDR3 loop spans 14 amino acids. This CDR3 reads CASSLDGDTGELFF. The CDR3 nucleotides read TGCGCCAGCAGCTTGGACGGGGACACCGGGGAGCTGTTTTTT. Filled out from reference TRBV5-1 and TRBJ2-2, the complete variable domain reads KAGVTQTPRYLIKTRGQQVTLSCSPISGHRSVSWYQQTPGQGLQFLFEYFSETQRNKGNFPGRFSGRQFSNSRSEMNVSTLELGDSALYLCASSLDGDTGELFFGEGSRLTVL.

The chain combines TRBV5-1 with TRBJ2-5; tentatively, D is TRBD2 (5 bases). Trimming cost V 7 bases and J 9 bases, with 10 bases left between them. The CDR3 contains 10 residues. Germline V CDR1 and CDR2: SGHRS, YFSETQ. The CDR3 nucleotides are TGCGCCAGCTCAACCGGGGCCCAGTACTTC. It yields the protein CASSTGAQYF.

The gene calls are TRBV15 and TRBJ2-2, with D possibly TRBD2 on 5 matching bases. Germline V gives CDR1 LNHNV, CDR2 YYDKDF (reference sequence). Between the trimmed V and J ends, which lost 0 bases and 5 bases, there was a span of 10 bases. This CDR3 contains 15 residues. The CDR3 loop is CATSRDGERTGELFF. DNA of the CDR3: TGTGCCACCAGCAGAGATGGAGAGCGGACCGGGGAGCTGTTTTTT.

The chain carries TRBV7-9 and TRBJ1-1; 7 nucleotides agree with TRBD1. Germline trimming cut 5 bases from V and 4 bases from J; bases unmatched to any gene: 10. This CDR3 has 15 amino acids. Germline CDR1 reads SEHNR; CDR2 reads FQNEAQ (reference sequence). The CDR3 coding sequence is TGTGCCAGCAGCCCGGGTGTGACAGGGAGCACTGAAGCTTTCTTT. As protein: CASSPGVTGSTEAFF.